This paragraph covers one TCR beta chain sequence. What it recognizes is unknown. An end of the junction does not agree with germline; a read error may underlie this. Each CDR3 protein is one row after TCRdb ran MiXCR on the 5' RACE reads. This repertoire shows a few hundred thousand distinct CDR3 sequences, 20% to 25% found once; its top ten account for about 12%. This specimen comes from a study of T-cell memory formation after mild COVID-19. Looking at the study overall: Across donors, TCR clusters were largely donor specific.

Overall study results and limits: Clones that contracted from day 15 to 85 were balanced CD4/CD8, while later expanders leaned CD4+.

This CDR3 has 17 residues. The sample taken for sequencing was PBMCs or a T cell subset sorted from them (not recorded which). The chain links TRBV6-7 to TRBJ2-3; TRBD1 matches 9 bases. TRBV6-7 is given ORF status, its function remaining uncertain. The TCR was taken from an adult woman who had mild COVID-19 (a few samples of this study predate the infection). Cell type and time point are not known. Here the CDR3 DNA reads TGTGCCACCAGTTATCTACGGGGGACAGGGAGCACAGATGCGCAGTATTTT. Translating it yields CATSYLRGTGSTDAQYF.